A selection of T cell receptor beta chains follows, all from one sample in a study of shared clonotypes between healthy human individuals. Profiling relied on immunoSEQ multiplex PCR, and the TCRdb table lists in-frame clones only, not all of them. The table lists a few million clones, roughly 93% of them singletons, with around 0.4% in the top ten. The specimen was naive CD4+ T cells from PBMCs. The receptors originated from a man aged 18 to 29 in good health. Some clones in this sample may be carry-over from other donors' samples. Both conserved end residues are part of each CDR3. Fields, in order: CDR3 protein, CDR3 DNA, J gene, D gene, V gene. A D gene is named only where the DNA matches it firmly.

cdr3_aa: CASSDGSSQETQYF; cdr3_nt: TGCGCCAGCAGTGATGGCAGCTCACAAGAGACCCAGTACTTC; j_call: TRBJ2-5; d_call: NA; v_call: TRBV10-1
cdr3_aa: CASSYQAAGASGNTIYF; cdr3_nt: TGTGCCAGCAGCTACCAGGCGGCGGGAGCTTCTGGAAACACCATATATTTT; j_call: TRBJ1-3; d_call: NA; v_call: TRBV11-3
cdr3_aa: CASSFGIKEYGYTF; cdr3_nt: TGTGCCAGCAGTTTCGGTATAAAAGAGTATGGCTACACCTTC; j_call: TRBJ1-2; d_call: NA; v_call: TRBV28
cdr3_aa: CASSNGQQETQYF; cdr3_nt: TGTGCCAGCAGCAACGGACAACAAGAGACCCAGTACTTC; j_call: TRBJ2-5; d_call: NA; v_call: TRBV5-4
cdr3_aa: CASMAGHTGELFF; cdr3_nt: TGTGCCAGTATGGCCGGTCACACCGGGGAGCTGTTTTTT; j_call: TRBJ2-2; d_call: NA; v_call: TRBV19
cdr3_aa: CSAYLNSEAFF; cdr3_nt: TGCAGTGCTTACCTTAACAGTGAAGCTTTCTTT; j_call: TRBJ1-1; d_call: NA; v_call: TRBV20-1
cdr3_aa: CASSPWTGAGRTEAFF; cdr3_nt: TGTGCCAGCAGTCCCTGGACAGGGGCGGGTCGGACTGAAGCTTTCTTT; j_call: TRBJ1-1; d_call: TRBD1; v_call: TRBV28
cdr3_aa: CAGTGTWETQYF; cdr3_nt: TGTGCCGGGACCGGGACTTGGGAGACCCAGTACTTC; j_call: TRBJ2-5; d_call: NA; v_call: TRBV2
cdr3_aa: CASSYSLAGSYEQYF; cdr3_nt: TGTGCCAGCAGTTACTCGCTAGCGGGTTCCTACGAGCAGTACTTC; j_call: TRBJ2-7; d_call: TRBD2; v_call: TRBV6-5
cdr3_aa: CSAILRGSYTF; cdr3_nt: TGCAGTGCTATTCTCAGGGGGAGCTACACCTTC; j_call: TRBJ1-2; d_call: TRBD1; v_call: TRBV20-1
cdr3_aa: CASSRLAVTDTQYF; cdr3_nt: TGTGCCAGCAGCCGACTAGCGGTTACAGATACGCAGTATTTT; j_call: TRBJ2-3; d_call: TRBD2; v_call: TRBV14